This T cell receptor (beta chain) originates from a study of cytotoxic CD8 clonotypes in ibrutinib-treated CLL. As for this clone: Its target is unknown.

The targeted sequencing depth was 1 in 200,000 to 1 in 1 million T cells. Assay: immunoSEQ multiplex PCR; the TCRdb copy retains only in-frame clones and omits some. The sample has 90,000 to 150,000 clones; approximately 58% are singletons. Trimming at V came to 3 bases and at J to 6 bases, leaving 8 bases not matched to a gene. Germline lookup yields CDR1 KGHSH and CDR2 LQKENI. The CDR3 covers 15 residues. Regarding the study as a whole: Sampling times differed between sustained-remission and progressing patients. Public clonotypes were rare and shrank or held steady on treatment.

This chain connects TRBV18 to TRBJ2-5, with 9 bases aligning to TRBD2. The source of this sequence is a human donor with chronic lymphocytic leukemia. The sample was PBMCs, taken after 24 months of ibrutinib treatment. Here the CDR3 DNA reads TGTGCCAGCTCACCCCCGGCGGGGGGGTCGAAGACCCAGTACTTC. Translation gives CASSPPAGGSKTQYF.